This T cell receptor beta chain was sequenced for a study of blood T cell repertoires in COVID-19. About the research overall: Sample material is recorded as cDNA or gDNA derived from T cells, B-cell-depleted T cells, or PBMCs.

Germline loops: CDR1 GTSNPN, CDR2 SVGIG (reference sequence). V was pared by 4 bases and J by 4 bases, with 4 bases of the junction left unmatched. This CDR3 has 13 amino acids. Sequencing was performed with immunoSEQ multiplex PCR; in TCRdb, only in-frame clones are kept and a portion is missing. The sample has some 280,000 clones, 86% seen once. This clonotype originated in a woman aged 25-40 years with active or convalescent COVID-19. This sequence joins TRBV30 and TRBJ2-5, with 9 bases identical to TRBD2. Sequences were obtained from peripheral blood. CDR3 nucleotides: TGTGCCTGGACCCCGACTAGCGGAGAGACCCAGTACTTC. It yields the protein CAWTPTSGETQYF.